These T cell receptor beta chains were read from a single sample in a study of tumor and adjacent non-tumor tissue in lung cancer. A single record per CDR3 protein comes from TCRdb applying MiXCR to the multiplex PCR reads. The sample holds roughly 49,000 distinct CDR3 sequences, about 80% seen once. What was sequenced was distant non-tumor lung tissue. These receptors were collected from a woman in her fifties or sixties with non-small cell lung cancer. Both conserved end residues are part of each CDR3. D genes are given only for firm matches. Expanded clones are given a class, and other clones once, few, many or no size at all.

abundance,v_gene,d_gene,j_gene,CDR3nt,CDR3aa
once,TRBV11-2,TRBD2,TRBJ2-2,TGTGCTAGCAGCTTGGAGCGGGGGAACACCGGGGAGCTATTTTTT,CASSLERGNTGELFF
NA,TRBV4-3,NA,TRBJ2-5,TGCGCCAGCAGCCAAGATTGGGCAAGGTCAGAGAGCCAGTACTTC,CASSQDWARSESQYF
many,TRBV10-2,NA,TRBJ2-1,TGCGCCAGCAGGAGGGGTGGGGGCGGGAGTAACTACAATGAGCAGTTCTTC,CASRRGGGGSNYNEQFF
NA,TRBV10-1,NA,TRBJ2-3,TGCGCCAGCAGTCCTAGTACAAATACGCAGTATTTT,CASSPSTNTQYF
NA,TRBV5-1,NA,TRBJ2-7,TGTGCCAGCAGCCGGGGAGGACGGGGGAGCGTCGAGGAGTACTTC,CASSRGGRGSVEEYF
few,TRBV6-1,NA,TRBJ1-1,TGTGCCAGCAGCAAACTGGGGGCCACTGAAACTTTCTTT,CASSKLGATETFF
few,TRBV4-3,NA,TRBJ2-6,TGCGCCAGCAGCCATCAACAGGATGATGGTGCCAACGTCCTGACTTTC,CASSHQQDDGANVLTF
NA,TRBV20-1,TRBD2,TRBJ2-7,TGCAGTGCTAGCTCGAGCGGGAGGGTCTCCTACGAGCAATACTTC,CSASSSGRVSYEQYF
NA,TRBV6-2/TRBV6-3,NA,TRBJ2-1,TGTGCCTGCAGTTTCCACCCTAGCGCTTACAATGAACAGTTCTTC,CACSFHPSAYNEQFF
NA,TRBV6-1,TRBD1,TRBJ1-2,TGTGCCAGCAGTGAAAACCGGGACAGGCCTAACTATGTCTACATCTTC,CASSENRDRPNYVYIF
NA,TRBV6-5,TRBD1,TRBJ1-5,TGTACCAGCAGTTATGACAGGGAGTATCAGCCCCAGCATTTT,CTSSYDREYQPQHF
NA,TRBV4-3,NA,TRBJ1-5,TGCACCAGCAGCCAACGACAGGATCAGTCCCAGCATTTT,CTSSQRQDQSQHF
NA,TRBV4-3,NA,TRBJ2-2,TGCGCGAGCACCAGAACGAACACCGAGGAGCTGTTTTTT,CASTRTNTEELFF
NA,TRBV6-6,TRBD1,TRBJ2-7,TGTGCCAGCATCAACTCCGGGACAGGGACCTACAAGCAGTACTTC,CASINSGTGTYKQYF
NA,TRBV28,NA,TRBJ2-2,TGTGTCAGCACCCTCAGCAGGTCGGCAGGGAACACCGGGGAGCTGTTTTTT,CVSTLSRSAGNTGELFF
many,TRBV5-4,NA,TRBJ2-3,TGTGCCAGCAGCACCCGACAGACAGATACGCAGTATTTT,CASSTRQTDTQYF
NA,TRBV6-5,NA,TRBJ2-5,TGTGCTAACAGTGCCCAGAGAGAGGAAGAGACCCAGTACTTC,CANSAQREEETQYF
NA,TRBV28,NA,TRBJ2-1,TGTGCTAGCAGCATGACAAGGGGGTTCAATGAGCAGTTCTTC,CASSMTRGFNEQFF
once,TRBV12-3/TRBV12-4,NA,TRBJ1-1,TGTGCCAGCAGTACAGGACGGGCGAACACTGAAGCTTTCTTT,CASSTGRANTEAFF
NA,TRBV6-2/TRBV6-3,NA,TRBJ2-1,TGTGCAAGCAGTTACTCGGATGGGCAGTTCTTC,CASSYSDGQFF
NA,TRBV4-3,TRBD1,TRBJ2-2,TGCGCCAGCGGCCAAGGGACAGGAGGGTTGAACACCGGGGGGCTGTTTTTT,CASGQGTGGLNTGGLFF
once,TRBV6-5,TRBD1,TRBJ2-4,TGTGCCAGTACTTCTCCGGGACAGGGTTTTTATATTCAGTGTTTC,CASTSPGQGFYIQCF
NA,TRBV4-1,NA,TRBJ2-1,TGCGCCAGTAGCCAAGCTTCAAGGGTCTACAATGAGCAGTTCTTC,CASSQASRVYNEQFF
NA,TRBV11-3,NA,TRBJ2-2,TGTGCCAGCAGTCCAAGAGACAGCAACATCGGGGAGCTGTTTTTT,CASSPRDSNIGELFF
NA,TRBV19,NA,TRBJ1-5,TGTGCCAGTACTGGGGTCGGGTATCAGCCCCAGCATTTT,CASTGVGYQPQHF
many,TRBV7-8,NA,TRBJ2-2,TGTGCCAGCAGCTCTGAGGGGACCGGTACCGGGGAGCTGTTTTTT,CASSSEGTGTGELFF
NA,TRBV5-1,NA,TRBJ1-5,TGCGCCTGCAGCTTGGGACATGCGGATAGCAATCAGCCCCAGCATTTC,CACSLGHADSNQPQHF
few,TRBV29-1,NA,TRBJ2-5,TGCAGCGTTGAAGGGGCCCTGGACAGCGGGCAAGAGACCCAGTACTTC,CSVEGALDSGQETQYF
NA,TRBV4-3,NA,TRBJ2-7,TGCGCCAGCAGCCAAGATAACGGACAGTGGACCTACGAACAGTACTTC,CASSQDNGQWTYEQYF
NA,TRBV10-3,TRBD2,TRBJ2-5,TGTGCGATCGGATCGGGACTAGCGGGAGAGACCCAGTACTTC,CAIGSGLAGETQYF
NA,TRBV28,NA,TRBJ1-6,TGTGCCAATAGTCCCCAGGGAGAGGGTTCGCCCCTCCACTTT,CANSPQGEGSPLHF
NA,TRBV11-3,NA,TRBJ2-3,TGTGTCAGCAGCTTAGTCGAGATCTATACGCAGTATTTT,CVSSLVEIYTQYF
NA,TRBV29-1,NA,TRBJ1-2,TGCAGCCTTAAAGACCCCGGCCGCGGCTACACCTTC,CSLKDPGRGYTF
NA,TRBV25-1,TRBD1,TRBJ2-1,TGTGCCAGCAGTACCTCTCGGACAGGGGGCCCTTACAATGAGCAGTTCTTC,CASSTSRTGGPYNEQFF
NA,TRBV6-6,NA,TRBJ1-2,TGTGCCAGCATTAATACATTAACGGACAGCGCCGGCTATAGCTACACCTTC,CASINTLTDSAGYSYTF
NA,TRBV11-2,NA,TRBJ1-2,TGTGCCGGCATCGCTACGACAGGCGGTTTAGGCTACACGTTC,CAGIATTGGLGYTF
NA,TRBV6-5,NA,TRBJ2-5,TGTGCCAGCAGTTACTCGTTACCCAGGGACCAGTACTTC,CASSYSLPRDQYF
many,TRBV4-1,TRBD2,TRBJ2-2,TGCGCCAGCAGCCGGTACACCTCTAGCGGGAGTGGTACCGGGGAGCTGTTTTTT,CASSRYTSSGSGTGELFF
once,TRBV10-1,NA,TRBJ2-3,TGCACCAGCAGTGTAGAGGAACTAGCCGCGGATACGCAGTATTTT,CTSSVEELAADTQYF
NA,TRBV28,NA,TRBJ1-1,TGCGCCAGCAGTGTATTGCCTCCTACATACACTGAAGCTTTCTTT,CASSVLPPTYTEAFF
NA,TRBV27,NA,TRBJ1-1,TGTGCCAGCAGTCTTGCCCCAGGGAACCCCGAAGCTTTCTTT,CASSLAPGNPEAFF
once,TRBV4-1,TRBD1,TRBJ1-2,TGCGCCAGCATATTAATTGCGACGGGACAGAACTATGTCTACACCTTC,CASILIATGQNYVYTF
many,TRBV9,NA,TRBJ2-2,TGTGCCAGCAGCGTAGTGATGGCACGTTACACCGGGGAGCTGTTTTTT,CASSVVMARYTGELFF
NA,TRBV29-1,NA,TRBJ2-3,TGCAACGTTAGGGAGTTCATAGATACGCAGTATTTT,CNVREFIDTQYF
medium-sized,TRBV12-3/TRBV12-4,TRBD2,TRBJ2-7,TGTGCCAGCAGTTCCACTAGCGGGGCCTCCTACGAGCAGTACTTC,CASSSTSGASYEQYF
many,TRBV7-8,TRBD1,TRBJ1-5,TGTGCCAGCAGCCGAGAGGAGGGGGCGGCCGATTTCGATAGCAATCAGCCCCAGCATTTT,CASSREEGAADFDSNQPQHF
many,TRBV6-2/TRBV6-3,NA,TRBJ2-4,TGTGCCAGCAGACTAGGAGAGGGGAGGACAGCCAAAAACATTCAGTACTTC,CASRLGEGRTAKNIQYF
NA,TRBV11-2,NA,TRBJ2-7,TGTGCCAGCAGCTCAATGCTGACAGCCTACAAGCAGTGCTTC,CASSSMLTAYKQCF
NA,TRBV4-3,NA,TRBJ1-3,TGCACCAGCAGCCAAGATACCCCTTTCTCTGGAAACACCATATATTTT,CTSSQDTPFSGNTIYF
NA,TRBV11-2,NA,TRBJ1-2,TGTGTCAGCAGCTTAGGTTCGGGAGTCTACATATTC,CVSSLGSGVYIF
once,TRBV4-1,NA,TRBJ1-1,TGCGCCAGCTTCGGTGGCACTGAAACTTTCTTT,CASFGGTETFF
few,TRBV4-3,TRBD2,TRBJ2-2,TGCGCCAGCAGCCAAGTCCAGGGACTAGCGGTTAGCGGGGAGCTGTTTTTT,CASSQVQGLAVSGELFF
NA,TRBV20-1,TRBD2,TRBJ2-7,TGCAGTGCTACCACCTCCGGGCGGGGGAGTAGCTCCTACGAGCAGTACTTC,CSATTSGRGSSSYEQYF
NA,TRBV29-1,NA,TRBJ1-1,TGCAGCGCGCTCCCAGGGAACACTGAAGCTCTCTTT,CSALPGNTEALF
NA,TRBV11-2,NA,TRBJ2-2,TGTGCCAACAGCTCTCCCCAGGGGGGACGGAACACCGGGGAGCGGTTTTTT,CANSSPQGGRNTGERFF